This T cell receptor (beta chain) comes out of a study of cytomegalovirus exposure and HLA in healthy donors. Whole-study findings and limits: Overall, approximately 150 TCR beta chains were annotated as cytomegalovirus-associated. A previous analysis found most TCR beta V segments productive roughly 90% or roughly 30% of the time. With further analysis later on, most CMV-associated TCR beta chains appeared HLA-restricted. Reports state that TCR beta sequences accurately predicted most subjects' HLA-A and HLA-B alleles.

Primers included in the PCR were 60 Vbeta and 13 Jbeta primers. Only in-frame clones appear in the TCRdb table, and some are missing; sequencing was by immunoSEQ multiplex PCR. The sample carries 95,000 to 100,000 clones, approximately 74% recorded once. The germline V and J ends were trimmed by 0 bases and 12 bases, with 20 bases remaining between them. This CDR3 has 15 residues. The V gene's germline CDR1 is SGHTA and CDR2 FQGNSA. About this clone itself: The antigen is unknown.

Sequenced: PBMCs. This TCR derives from a male donor in good health and CMV-seronegative. The chain combines TRBV7-2 with TRBJ1-2; D gene ambiguous. CDR3 amino acids: CASSLAPGMPAVNTF. As DNA, the CDR3 is TGTGCCAGCAGCTTAGCCCCAGGAATGCCCGCTGTGAACACCTTC.